This is a list of T cell receptor beta chains from one sample in a study of PD-1 blockade in classical Hodgkin lymphoma. Sequenced by immunoSEQ multiplex PCR; TCRdb stores in-frame clones only, minus some. The table shows about 41,000 clones, with 55% to 70% occurring only once. Specimen: peripheral blood mononuclear cells (PBMCs), collected before the fourth cycle of nivolumab. The source is a human donor with classical Hodgkin lymphoma. Both conserved end residues are trimmed from each CDR3. The size entry is marked missing in some rows and otherwise reads once, few, many or a size class.

V: TRBV6-5; length: 14; J: TRBJ2-5; size: NA; CDR3: ASSYSRDTGEETQY
V: TRBV5-4; length: 14; J: TRBJ2-3; size: NA; CDR3: ASSPGLAGGVDTQY
V: TRBV7-9; length: 12; J: TRBJ1-4; size: NA; CDR3: ASSFTGLNEKLF
V: TRBV25-1; length: 14; J: TRBJ1-1; size: NA; CDR3: ASSESWSRENTEAF
V: TRBV4-1; length: 13; J: TRBJ2-7; size: NA; CDR3: ASSQGEYGDYEQY
V: TRBV5-1; length: 12; J: TRBJ1-1; size: NA; CDR3: ASSAYRDGTEAF
V: TRBV19; length: 10; J: TRBJ2-3; size: NA; CDR3: ASRPDTDTQY
V: TRBV25-1; length: 12; J: TRBJ1-2; size: NA; CDR3: ASSETDTRHGYT
V: TRBV7-6; length: 14; J: TRBJ2-2; size: many; CDR3: ASSHLDREDTGELF
V: TRBV4-1; length: 18; J: TRBJ1-1; size: few; CDR3: ASSQVDGGAQGGVNTEAF
V: TRBV7-6; length: 15; J: TRBJ1-5; size: NA; CDR3: ASSLGTGLIVDQPQH
V: TRBV2; length: 12; J: TRBJ2-2; size: few; CDR3: ASGELSNTGELF
V: TRBV27; length: 12; J: TRBJ2-7; size: few; CDR3: ASSPRLAGGEQY
V: TRBV7-6; length: 15; J: TRBJ2-3; size: NA; CDR3: ASSLAPQGGYTDTQY
V: TRBV10-3; length: 12; J: TRBJ1-1; size: once; CDR3: AISDLGRGLEAF
V: TRBV4-2; length: 15; J: TRBJ2-1; size: once; CDR3: ASSQPVGGLMSDEQF
V: TRBV9; length: 10; J: TRBJ2-5; size: few; CDR3: ASSPPSETQY
V: TRBV6-1; length: 17; J: TRBJ1-3; size: NA; CDR3: ASSALRTGLGGSGNTIY
V: TRBV28; length: 11; J: TRBJ1-2; size: NA; CDR3: ASKDLTYYGYT
V: TRBV11-2; length: 13; J: TRBJ2-1; size: few; CDR3: ASSLDQGNTDEQF
V: TRBV23-1; length: 14; J: TRBJ1-4; size: NA; CDR3: ASSQSVIATNEKLF
V: TRBV5-1; length: 12; J: TRBJ1-4; size: NA; CDR3: ASSPDYRDEKLF
V: TRBV21-1; length: 13; J: TRBJ2-7; size: NA; CDR3: ASSTGTALSYEQY
V: TRBV16; length: 11; J: TRBJ1-2; size: NA; CDR3: ASSQLRDTLSH
V: TRBV7-8; length: 11; J: TRBJ2-3; size: NA; CDR3: ASCIGGTDTQY
V: TRBV9; length: 13; J: TRBJ1-2; size: NA; CDR3: ASSVGDRGNYGYT
V: TRBV5-1; length: 12; J: TRBJ2-1; size: NA; CDR3: ASSLGSRRDEQF
V: TRBV5-5; length: 13; J: TRBJ2-2; size: NA; CDR3: ASSWSGGRTGELF
V: TRBV27; length: 16; J: TRBJ2-5; size: NA; CDR3: ASSPRRASGGAGETQY
V: TRBV5-6; length: 13; J: TRBJ1-1; size: NA; CDR3: ASSLAGSLDTEAF
V: TRBV2; length: 12; J: TRBJ2-7; size: NA; CDR3: VSSEFRQTYEQY
V: TRBV28; length: 11; J: TRBJ2-7; size: NA; CDR3: ASSRRVTGEQY
V: TRBV28; length: 13; J: TRBJ1-3; size: NA; CDR3: ASSVTGVSGNTIY
V: TRBV11-2; length: 11; J: TRBJ1-1; size: NA; CDR3: ASSPPGGTEAF
V: TRBV4-1; length: 14; J: TRBJ1-4; size: NA; CDR3: ASSQGRTGKREKLF
V: TRBV11-2; length: 12; J: TRBJ1-3; size: NA; CDR3: ASSLGTIGDTIY
V: TRBV9; length: 12; J: TRBJ1-1; size: NA; CDR3: ASSVFVQGAEAF
V: TRBV6-5; length: 13; J: TRBJ2-2; size: few; CDR3: ASSPRQFNTGELF
V: TRBV27; length: 12; J: TRBJ2-5; size: NA; CDR3: ASSWGQGKETQY
V: TRBV19; length: 12; J: TRBJ2-1; size: NA; CDR3: ASSRQGAINEQF
V: TRBV19; length: 9; J: TRBJ1-2; size: NA; CDR3: ACGQWDGYT
V: TRBV19; length: 12; J: TRBJ1-6; size: NA; CDR3: ASGQGVYNSPLH
V: TRBV7-9; length: 17; J: TRBJ1-4; size: NA; CDR3: ASSLAGRQEVATNEKLF